This TCR beta chain appears in the sequencing data of a study of cytomegalovirus exposure and HLA in healthy donors. Germline V CDR1 and CDR2: MNHEY, SMNVEV (reference sequence). This CDR3 has 15 residues. Trimming took off 0 bases at V and 4 bases at J, with 12 bases between the two ends. Primers included in the PCR were 60 Vbeta and 13 Jbeta primers. Using immunoSEQ multiplex PCR, the repertoire was profiled, and TCRdb retains in-frame clones only, with some absent. This sample has about 130,000 clones, with over 80% found just once. Sequenced material: PBMCs. This TCR was recovered from a man aged 18-30 years in good health and CMV-seropositive. V and J are TRBV27 and TRBJ2-5; D gene ambiguous. CDR3: CASSLSSLPPETQYF. The CDR3 DNA reads TGTGCCAGCAGTTTATCGTCCCTACCGCCAGAGACCCAGTACTTC.